These 10 T cell receptor beta chains share one sample of origin, sequenced in a study of blood T cell repertoires in COVID-19. Measured with immunoSEQ multiplex PCR; TCRdb has only the in-frame clones, and not every one. The sample yields 250,000 or so clones, 88% seen once. Specimen: peripheral blood. These TCRs come from a young woman with acute or convalescent COVID-19.

This sequence joins TRBV18 and TRBJ2-3, with 10 nucleotides matching TRBD1. With 3 bases clipped from V and 5 bases from J, the junction kept 5 bases outside the gene matches. The CDR3 spans 15 residues. In germline, CDR1 is KGHSH, CDR2 LQKENI. The CDR3 spells CASSPLGTGVDTQYF. The CDR3 nucleotides read TGTGCCAGCTCACCCCTCGGGACAGGGGTAGATACGCAGTATTTT.

The gene calls are TRBV5-1 and TRBJ1-1; the D gene is possibly TRBD1 (5 bases). V was shortened by 3 bases and J by 11 bases, with 20 bases between the two germline ends. Germline CDR1 and CDR2: SGHRS and YFSETQ. The CDR3 sequence is 14 residues long. In DNA form, the CDR3 reads TGCGCCAGCAGCTGGCAGGCAGGGCAGGGTTCGGCTTTCTTT. This sequence encodes CASSWQAGQGSAFF.

The chain employs TRBV24-1 and TRBJ2-5, with D tentatively TRBD2 (6 bases). The CDR3 is made up of 14 amino acids. V lost 5 bases and J 1 base, leaving 10 bases between the germline ends. Germline CDR1 is KGHDR and CDR2 is SFDVKD. The CDR3 loop reads CATSGAGTQETQYF. For the CDR3, the DNA is TGTGCCACCAGTGGGGCGGGGACCCAAGAGACCCAGTACTTC.

V gene TRBV29-1 combines with J gene TRBJ2-4; D ambiguous. This CDR3 contains 14 residues. V was trimmed by 4 bases and J by 9 bases, leaving 19 bases between them. Germline V gene sequence: CDR1 SQVTM, CDR2 ANQGSEA. Here the CDR3 DNA reads TGCAGCGTTGTTCTTACTCTGGGCTCTCGCATTCAGTACTTC. Its protein is CSVVLTLGSRIQYF.

Only one count was recorded for this clone. This sequence joins TRBV30 and TRBJ2-1, with D unresolved. The V gene's germline CDR1 is GTSNPN and CDR2 SVGIG (reference sequence). V gave up 0 bases and J gave up 3 bases, with 9 bases separating them. This CDR3 region has 14 residues. The CDR3 loop is CAWSVSLLYNEQFF. Here the CDR3 DNA reads TGTGCCTGGAGTGTATCCCTTCTCTACAATGAGCAGTTCTTC.

The chain uses TRBV19 and TRBJ2-1, with TRBD2 identical over 13 bases. The CDR3 sequence is 12 residues long. J gave up 14 bases and V 9 bases, and 7 bases lay outside the gene matches. In germline, CDR1 is LNHDA, CDR2 SQIVND (reference sequence). In nucleotides, the CDR3 is TGTGCCAGCAGGACTAGCGGGAGTTTTGAGTTCTTC. This translates into CASRTSGSFEFF.

The chain links TRBV12-3 or TRBV12-4 to TRBJ1-2; D not resolved. CDR3 length equals 13 residues. V gave up 6 bases and J gave up 4 bases, with 12 bases separating them. The DNA for the CDR3 is TGTGCCAGCAGCCGTGACCCGGGCTATGGCTACACCTTC. This gives the protein CASSRDPGYGYTF.

The V gene is TRBV12-3 or TRBV12-4, the J gene TRBJ1-4; D call uncertain. The CDR3 is 13 residues long. The V and J ends lost 3 bases and 7 bases respectively, with 9 bases between them. In DNA form, the CDR3 reads TGTGCCAGCAGTTTGTCAGGAATTGAAAAACTGTTTTTT. Translation gives CASSLSGIEKLFF.

The count of this clone is one. J is TRBJ1-5 and V is TRBV19, with a possible D match to TRBD1 (6 bases). The CDR3 is made up of 16 amino acids. The germline CDR1 and CDR2 sequences are LNHDA and SQIVND (reference sequence). V lost 6 bases and J 0 bases, leaving 15 bases between the germline ends. This CDR3 reads CASREQGPYSNQPQHF. CDR3 coding DNA: TGTGCCAGTAGAGAACAGGGACCCTATAGCAATCAGCCCCAGCATTTT. The full variable domain, rest sourced from reference TRBV19 and TRBJ1-5, is DGGITQSPKYLFRKEGQNVTLSCEQNLNHDAMYWYRQDPGQGLRLIYYSQIVNDFQKGDIAEGYSVSREKKESFPLTVTSAQKNPTAFYLCASREQGPYSNQPQHFGDGTRLSIL.

The chain employs TRBV19 and TRBJ2-7; 7 nucleotides align to TRBD2. V dropped 4 bases and J dropped 2; count of bases not matched to a gene: 5. CDR1 LNHDA and CDR2 SQIVND come from the germline V gene (reference sequence). This CDR3 has 14 amino acids. The CDR3 region is CASSKTGGTYEQYF. CDR3 DNA: TGTGCCAGTAGTAAAACGGGGGGAACCTACGAGCAGTACTTC.